These 3 T cell receptor beta chains were sequenced from one sample in a study of cytomegalovirus exposure and HLA in healthy donors. In the PCR, 60 Vbeta and 13 Jbeta primers were used. Only in-frame clones appear in the TCRdb table, and some are missing; sequencing was by immunoSEQ multiplex PCR. This sample has 180,000 or so clones, with approximately 80% found just once. Sequenced: PBMCs. The receptors shown here come from a girl between 5 and 17 years old in good health and CMV-seropositive.

This rearrangement joins TRBV5-1 to TRBJ1-1; 7 bases match TRBD1. This CDR3 is built from 14 residues. V shed 4 bases and J 5 bases; nucleotides not matched to a gene: 8. Germline CDR1 SGHRS, CDR2 YFSETQ. This CDR3 is CASSAGSGGTEAFF. The CDR3 DNA reads TGCGCCAGCAGCGCCGGGTCAGGGGGGACTGAAGCTTTCTTT.

The gene calls are TRBV5-4 and TRBJ1-5; weak D call: TRBD1 (6 bases). The CDR3 spans 17 residues. V was cut by 5 bases and J by 7 bases, with 25 bases left in between. Germline lookup yields CDR1 SGHNT and CDR2 YYREEE (reference sequence). In nucleotides, the CDR3 is TGTGCCAGCAGAGTCGATCGGGGGGCGCCGGCTGGGCAGCCCCAGCATTTT. It encodes CASRVDRGAPAGQPQHF.

The chain joins TRBV13 to TRBJ2-7; D gene uncertain. The V gene's germline CDR1 is PRHDT and CDR2 FYEKMQ (reference sequence). This CDR3 contains 15 residues. V gave up 1 base and J gave up 0 bases, with 10 bases separating them. The CDR3, as DNA: TGTGCCAGCAGCTTAGTCGGCTCTAGCTCCTACGAGCAGTACTTC. Its translation is CASSLVGSSSYEQYF.